The source of this T cell receptor (beta chain) is a study of Ad26.COV2.S vaccination and SARS-CoV-2 variants (dated by TCRdb to the early 2020s). Regarding the complete study: Donors in the vaccine arm were drawn from COV1001, a multicentre, randomized, double-blind, placebo-controlled phase I-IIa trial testing Ad26.COV2.S in healthy adults. The specificity and breadth of SARS-CoV-2-reactive T cell receptors after Ad26.COV2.S vaccination were assessed by TCRbeta repertoire sequencing. Investigators did not know the trial group allocation while performing experiments and assessing outcomes. Ad26.COV2.S was given intramuscularly at 5x10^10 or 1x10^11 viral particles, as a single shot or as two shots 56 days apart. The TCR-sequenced set comprised roughly 30 samples: around 20 Ad26.COV2.S vaccine recipients, 5 placebo recipients and 8 SARS-CoV-2 convalescent individuals. Trial participants were randomized into five groups of five, in which low-dose or high-dose Ad26.COV2.S was given once or twice, or placebo was given on both occasions. General findings and caveats noted by the study authors: The study lacked the statistical power to compare responses across vaccine doses or regimens. Vaccine and placebo recipients had similar non-spike TCR breadth, a finding consistent with the vaccine containing only spike. Higher spike-specific TCR breadth was observed in Ad26.COV2.S recipients than in placebo recipients (P = 0.0014). After vaccination, substantial breadth of spike-specific CD8+ and CD4+ T cell responses was reported. The authors noted that total T cell responses may have been underestimated by the TCR breadth and depth analyses.

The treatment or condition label corresponds to: 15 to 20 received Ad26.COV2.S at low or high dose, single or two shots; 5 received placebo; per-sample allocation not given. For vaccine and placebo recipients, the sequenced repertoires came from samples collected on day 63 after the first injection. Cohort 1b enrolled 25 to 30 adults aged 18-55 years at a single site in Boston, USA, between 29 July and 7 August 2020. As a vaccine, Ad26.COV2.S was a replication-incompetent adenovirus type 26 vector that expressed a prefusion-stabilized SARS-CoV-2 spike protein derived from the original Wuhan strain. CDR1 and CDR2, per the germline V gene, are SGHTA and FQGNSA. Taken from cysteine to phenylalanine, the CDR3 has 16 residues. The sequence is cut down to CDR3 DNA, 48 bases in frame from base 1. V and J are trimmed by 3 bases and 1 base, and the gene matches miss 2 bases of the junction. As regards this clone: Its specific antigen is unknown. There are no base qualities to consult, and no much larger clone falls within one base.

TCRbeta CDR3 regions were sequenced with the immunoSEQ Assay. After extraction, genomic DNA underwent amplification by bias-controlled multiplex PCR, followed by high-throughput sequencing. Per the authors' processing: To quantify the absolute abundance of each unique TCRbeta CDR3 region, sequences were collapsed and filtered. T cell fraction was estimated by normalizing TCRbeta template counts to usable DNA, which was measured by amplifying reference genes present in all nucleated cells. Repertoire TCRs were annotated as SARS-CoV-2-specific by exact matching of V gene, CDR3 amino acid sequence and J gene to a known reactive TCR set. MIRA supplied the reference SARS-CoV-2 TCR set, which was filtered for enrichment in COVID-19-positive ImmuneCODE repertoires so that public or cross-reactive TCRs were removed. Using the MIRA antigens, annotated TCRs were further analysed by specific ORF or by position within an ORF. Depth was the summed frequency of annotated unique rearrangements, while breadth was defined as annotated unique rearrangements over total unique productive rearrangements. Two-sided Wilcoxon rank-sum tests were applied when comparing TCR breadth between groups. The table was pulled from immuneACCESS by TCRdb, which kept in-frame rearrangements only. Such tables lose some clones; where checked, under half of the loss comes from unresolved V genes, and the rest has no known cause. V and J calls and clone size are given by that table; D and trimming were obtained from the DNA. The sample includes about 480,000 clones, with roughly 85% observed a single time. The ten most abundant clones make up around 13% of the sample.

The sequences come from peripheral blood, collected in a trial of Ad26.COV2.S vaccine versus placebo. The receptor was isolated from a person between 18 and 65 years old who received the Ad26.COV2.S COVID-19 vaccine or a placebo. The sequence joins TRBV7-2 to TRBJ2-5; TRBD2 agrees with 13 junctional bases. This receptor has the CDR3 CASSLTSGRPQETQYF. The DNA sequence is given as TGTGCCAGCAGCTTGACTAGCGGGAGGCCCCAAGAGACCCAGTACTTC.